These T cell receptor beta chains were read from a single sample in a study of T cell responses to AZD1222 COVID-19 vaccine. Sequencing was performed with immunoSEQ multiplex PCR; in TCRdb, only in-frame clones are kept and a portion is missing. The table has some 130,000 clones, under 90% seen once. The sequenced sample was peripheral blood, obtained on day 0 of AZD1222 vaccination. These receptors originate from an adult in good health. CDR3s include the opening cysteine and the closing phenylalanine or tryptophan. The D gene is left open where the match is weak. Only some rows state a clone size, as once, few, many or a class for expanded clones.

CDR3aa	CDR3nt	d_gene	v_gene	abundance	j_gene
CASSPSDRGASQPQHF	TGTGCCAGCTCACCATCGGACAGGGGTGCAAGTCAGCCCCAGCATTTT	TRBD1	TRBV18	NA	TRBJ1-5
CASSFAGQAYEQYF	TGCGCCAGCAGCTTCGCAGGACAGGCCTACGAGCAGTACTTC	TRBD1	TRBV5-1	many	TRBJ2-7
CADCGGTNYGYTF	TGCGCCGATTGTGGGGGGACTAACTATGGCTACACCTTC	NA	TRBV10-1	NA	TRBJ1-2
CASSLVPSGGALWPTQYF	TGCGCCAGCAGCTTGGTGCCTAGCGGGGGGGCCCTCTGGCCTACGCAGTATTTT	TRBD2	TRBV5-1	NA	TRBJ2-3
CAWRQMEAFF	TGTGCCTGGAGACAAATGGAAGCTTTCTTT	NA	TRBV30	NA	TRBJ1-1
CASSAGGVAEAFF	TGTGCCAGCAGCGCAGGCGGTGTCGCTGAAGCTTTCTTT	NA	TRBV9	once	TRBJ1-1
CASSQPLPGQGASNTEAFF	TGTGCCAGCTCGCAACCTTTACCGGGACAGGGGGCTTCGAACACTGAAGCTTTCTTT	TRBD1	TRBV18	NA	TRBJ1-1
CASKSLLVYEQYF	TGTGCCAGCAAGAGCCTCCTCGTCTACGAGCAGTACTTC	NA	TRBV27	NA	TRBJ2-7
CASSEEITGELFF	TGTGCCAGCAGTGAAGAGATCACCGGGGAGCTGTTTTTT	NA	TRBV6-1	NA	TRBJ2-2
CASSPGTGRSKNIQYF	TGTGCCAGTAGTCCCGGGACAGGGAGATCCAAAAACATTCAGTACTTC	TRBD1	TRBV19	NA	TRBJ2-4
CASSQEGTGELFF	TGTGCCAGCAGCCAAGAGGGTACCGGGGAGCTGTTTTTT	NA	TRBV3-1/TRBV3-2	NA	TRBJ2-2
CASSLAQGSGNTIYF	TGCGCCAGCAGCTTGGCCCAGGGCTCTGGAAACACCATATATTTT	NA	TRBV5-1	few	TRBJ1-3